The next 4 T cell receptor beta chains were all read from a single sample in a study of CD8+CD57+ T cells in acquired aplastic anemia. CD8+CD57+ cell expansion had been shown by flow cytometry in patients chosen for sequencing. Genomic DNA served as template for TCR beta VDJ and CDR3 profiling. Via MiXCR, TCRdb re-called the reads, giving one row per CDR3 protein. The sample holds about 98,000 distinct CDR3 sequences; roughly two thirds are singletons and the top ten take about 62%. Specimen: sorted CD4+, CD8+, or CD8+CD57+ T cells (not recorded which) from PBMCs. Every receptor here comes from a human donor with aplastic anemia.

This clonotype was seen a handful of times. This chain joins TRBV10-1 and TRBJ1-1; 8 bases fit TRBD1. CDR1 and CDR2 from the germline V gene are WNHNN and SYGVQD (reference sequence). V was pared by 6 bases and J by 4 bases, with 7 bases of the junction left unmatched. This CDR3 spans 14 amino acids. Written as DNA, the CDR3 is TGCGCCAGCAGGGGTCTCACAGGGGGCACTGAAGCTTTCTTT. Its translation is CASRGLTGGTEAFF.

The chain uses TRBV5-4 and TRBJ2-1; the match to TRBD1 covers 8 bases. This CDR3 has 17 residues. The V segment lost 1 base and the J segment 5 bases; nucleotides outside the gene matches: 11. Germline CDR1 reads SGHNT; CDR2 reads YYREEE (reference sequence). The CDR3 DNA reads TGTGCCAGCAGCTTGTATTCCGACAGGGGATGGGACAATGAGCAGTTCTTC. Its protein is CASSLYSDRGWDNEQFF.

V is TRBV7-3 and J is TRBJ2-5; D might be TRBD1 or TRBD2, each matching 5 bases. Germline V CDR1 and CDR2: SGHTA, FQGTGA. V lost 6 bases, J lost 5 bases, and 16 bases lay in between. This CDR3 is built from 14 residues. The CDR3 loop is CASSYWDRKETQYF. Here the CDR3 DNA reads TGTGCCAGCAGTTACTGGGACCGCAAGGAGACCCAGTACTTC.

The CDR3 spells CASSSRPSGDLRTQYF. CDR3 nucleotides: TGTGCCAGCAGCTCTAGACCTAGCGGTGACCTGCGGACCCAGTACTTC. The chain recombines TRBV7-3 with TRBJ2-5, with TRBD2 matching over 7 bases. After removal of 4 bases from V and 7 bases from J, the junction contained 15 bases not matched to a gene. Germline V gene sequence: CDR1 SGHTA, CDR2 FQGTGA. The CDR3 has 16 residues.